This entry is about one T cell receptor beta chain. This entry comes from a study of ipilimumab plus nivolumab after autologous stem cell transplantation. Germline V gene lookup returns CDR1 LNHDA and CDR2 SQIVND (reference sequence). The CDR3 is 14 residues long. V shed 6 bases and J shed 4 bases, with 15 bases lying between them. Sequencing was performed with immunoSEQ multiplex PCR; in TCRdb, only in-frame clones are kept and a portion is missing. The sample contains tens of thousands of clones, approximately 83% of which appear only once. The clonotype originates from a male donor with diffuse large B-cell lymphoma. The source material was PBMCs, sampled in a trial of ipilimumab plus nivolumab as post-transplant consolidation. V and J are TRBV19 and TRBJ1-1; tentative D call: TRBD1 (5 bases). CDR3 sequence: CASRQGRGGTEAFF. The CDR3 bases are TGTGCCAGTAGGCAGGGTCGAGGAGGCACTGAAGCTTTCTTT.